The 30 T cell receptor beta chains below all came from one sample that was sequenced in a study of T cells in Graves' hyperthyroidism and ophthalmopathy. From RNA transcripts, TCR beta CDR3 regions were amplified. RT-PCR in the first round (using the HTBI primer set) targeted the TCR CDR3. TCRdb processed the multiplex PCR reads anew with MiXCR; each CDR3 protein has one entry. This table has 480,000 or so distinct CDR3 sequences, about 45% appearing once. Sequenced material: peripheral blood or thyroid tissue (not recorded which). These receptors came from an adult woman with Graves' disease, either hyperthyroidism or ophthalmopathy (not recorded which).

The V gene is TRBV12-3 or TRBV12-4, the J gene TRBJ1-1; D unresolved. CDR3 size: 14 residues. V dropped 5 bases and J dropped 3 bases, with 13 bases sitting between them. CDR3: CASSPQPRDTEAFF. The CDR3, as DNA: TGTGCCAGCAGTCCTCAGCCACGAGACACTGAAGCTTTCTTT.

This clonotype was observed at least ten times. CDR3 region: CSARDPLTGSNQPQHF. The CDR3 DNA reads TGCAGTGCTAGAGACCCCTTAACAGGTAGCAATCAGCCCCAGCATTTT. The genes are TRBV20-1 and TRBJ1-5; D might be TRBD1 (5 bases). The CDR3 has 16 residues. Germline CDR1 reads DFQATT; CDR2 reads SNEGSKA (reference sequence). Trimming pared 0 bases from V and 0 bases from J, leaving 12 bases between.

This chain joins TRBV4-3 and TRBJ2-5, with 11 bases lining up with TRBD2. Per the germline V gene, CDR1 is LGHNA and CDR2 is YSLEER. With V trimmed by 5 bases and J by 3 bases, 11 bases remained unmatched. The length of the CDR3 is 17 residues. The CDR3 sequence: CASSSQRLAGTKETQYF. DNA of the CDR3: TGCGCCAGCAGCTCCCAAAGACTAGCGGGAACTAAAGAGACCCAGTACTTC.

The CDR3 nucleotides read TGTGCCAGCTTCTCGACAGGGGGCGCAGGGTCCGAGCAGTACTTC. This codes for CASFSTGGAGSEQYF. V is TRBV18 and J is TRBJ2-7; 10 bases match TRBD1. CDR1 is KGHSH, CDR2 LQKENI, per germline. This CDR3 is 15 amino acids long. V dropped 7 bases and J dropped 6; count of bases not matched to a gene: 12. Full variable domain (outside the CDR3, taken from reference TRBV18 and TRBJ2-7): NAGVMQNPRHLVRRRGQEARLRCSPMKGHSHVYWYRQLPEEGLKFMVYLQKENIIDESGMPKERFSAEFPKEGPSILRIQQVVRGDSAAYFCASFSTGGAGSEQYFGPGTRLTVT.

This chain connects TRBV28 to TRBJ1-2; D is undetermined. Between the trimmed V and J ends, which lost 4 bases and 3 bases, there was a span of 6 bases. Germline V gene lookup returns CDR1 MDHEN and CDR2 SYDVKM. The CDR3 contains 12 residues. The CDR3 nucleotides are TGTGCCAGCAGTTGGATGGACTATGGCTACACCTTC. Protein: CASSWMDYGYTF.

This clonotype was counted at least ten times. The chain is built from TRBV6-4 and TRBJ1-4, with unresolved D. V dropped 8 bases and J dropped 5 bases, with 12 bases sitting between them. The CDR3 runs to 13 residues. Germline V gene sequence: CDR1 MRHNA, CDR2 SNTAGT. The CDR3 sequence is CASARQHNEKLFF. The CDR3 region has the DNA TGTGCCAGCGCGCGGCAGCACAATGAAAAACTGTTTTTT.

The chain has TRBV10-3 and TRBJ2-5; 12 nucleotides agree with TRBD2. Trimming took 6 bases from V and 1 from J; bases not matched to a gene: 6. The CDR3 consists of 16 residues. Germline values: CDR1 ENHRY, CDR2 SYGVKD. CDR3 sequence: CAIRETSGGGQETQYF. The CDR3 DNA is TGTGCCATCAGAGAGACTAGCGGGGGAGGCCAAGAGACCCAGTACTTC.

J is TRBJ2-5 and V is TRBV11-2, with 9 positions matching TRBD1. Germline CDR1 and CDR2: SGHAT and FQNNGV. Germline trimming cut 5 bases from V and 5 bases from J; bases unmatched to any gene: 18. The CDR3 extends over 18 amino acids. The CDR3 sequence: CASSANIQGASGTETQYF. DNA of the CDR3: TGTGCCAGCAGCGCCAATATACAGGGGGCAAGTGGGACGGAGACCCAGTACTTC.

The J gene is TRBJ1-4, the V gene TRBV18, with a possible D match to TRBD1 (5 bases). The germline CDR1 and CDR2 sequences are KGHSH and LQKENI. Trimming stripped 3 bases from V and 4 bases from J, with 12 bases between. The CDR3 extends over 15 amino acids. CDR3 in DNA: TGTGCCAGCTCACCCGGGACGGTTGTTAATGAAAAACTGTTTTTT. This translates into CASSPGTVVNEKLFF.

The chain carries TRBV7-9 and TRBJ2-5; TRBD1 aligns across 8 bases. The trim removed 5 bases at V and 5 bases at J, leaving 7 bases unmatched. The CDR3 sequence is 14 residues long. Germline CDR1 is SEHNR and CDR2 is FQNEAQ (reference sequence). The CDR3 region has the DNA TGTGCCAGCAGCCGACGGACAGGGCCTGAGACCCAGTACTTC. This codes for CASSRRTGPETQYF.

Many counts were recorded for this clonotype. This CDR3 is CASSAGTSGLYEQYF. In nucleotides, the CDR3 is TGTGCCAGCAGCGCCGGTACTAGCGGACTCTACGAGCAGTACTTC. The V call is TRBV7-6, the J call TRBJ2-7; the match to TRBD2 covers 8 bases. The CDR3 covers 15 residues. Losses at the gene ends were 5 bases for V and 3 bases for J; bases not matched to a gene: 9. The V gene's germline CDR1 is SGHVS and CDR2 FNYEAQ.

This clonotype was observed many times. The chain is built from TRBV4-3 and TRBJ2-5, with 11 bases that match TRBD2. Germline CDR1 reads LGHNA; CDR2 reads YSLEER. J was trimmed by 5 bases and V by 1 base; bases with no gene match: 9. The CDR3 loop spans 17 amino acids. The CDR3 spells CASSQGATSGSGETQYF. The CDR3 DNA sequence: TGCGCCAGCAGCCAAGGGGCCACTAGCGGGAGTGGTGAGACCCAGTACTTC.

The V call is TRBV7-9, the J call TRBJ2-7; tentatively, D is TRBD2 (7 bases). This CDR3 region has 17 residues. Trimming cost V 7 bases and J 6 bases, with 28 bases left between them. CDR1 and CDR2 (germline): SEHNR, FQNEAQ (reference sequence). The CDR3: CASITEIGGAPSGEQYF. The CDR3 nucleotides are TGTGCCAGCATCACGGAGATTGGGGGGGCACCTTCGGGCGAGCAGTACTTC.

V usage is TRBV7-9 and J usage is TRBJ2-5; a possible D gene is TRBD1 (6 bases). Germline V CDR1 and CDR2: SEHNR, FQNEAQ (reference sequence). Trimming cost V 5 bases and J 3 bases, with 10 bases left between them. This CDR3 comprises 13 residues. The CDR3 DNA follows: TGTGCCAGCAGCGGAGCAGGGGAAGAGACCCAGTACTTC. It yields the protein CASSGAGEETQYF.

This chain joins TRBV9 and TRBJ2-6; TRBD2 agrees at 12 bases. V dropped 0 bases and J dropped 3; count of bases not matched to a gene: 4. This CDR3 has 18 residues. The germline V gene has CDR1 SGDLS and CDR2 YYNGEE. The DNA for the CDR3 is TGTGCCAGCAGCGTAGGGCCTAGCGGGAGGGGTGGGGCCAACGTCCTGACTTTC. Protein product: CASSVGPSGRGGANVLTF.

This clonotype was seen ten or more times. The CDR3 coding sequence is TGCAGTGCGAAATCGGGGAGTGATAACACTGAAGCTTTCTTT. This codes for CSAKSGSDNTEAFF. The V call is TRBV20-1, the J call TRBJ1-1, with unresolved D. Trimming took 6 bases from V and 2 from J, leaving 16 bases between them. The V gene's germline CDR1 is DFQATT and CDR2 SNEGSKA (reference sequence). The CDR3 sequence is 14 residues long.

This clonotype was counted a single time. The chain recombines TRBV2 with TRBJ1-5; possible D gene TRBD1, 6 bases. Germline-derived CDR1 and CDR2 are SNHLY and FYNNEI. Trimming left V 4 bases short and J 1 base short, with 20 bases between. CDR3 length: 18 amino acids. In DNA, the CDR3 is TGTGCCAGCAGTGCCATCAGTGAGAACAGGGAGAGCAATCAGCCCCAGCATTTT. It yields the protein CASSAISENRESNQPQHF.

There are a few counts of this clonotype. The gene calls are TRBV7-8 and TRBJ1-1; 8 bases line up with TRBD1. Germline V CDR1 and CDR2: SGHVS, FQNEAQ. CDR3 size: 13 residues. The J segment lost 6 bases and the V segment lost 8 bases, leaving 8 bases of the junction unmatched. Written as DNA, the CDR3 is TGTGCCAGCTCCCCCGGGACAGGCGCTGAAGCTTTCTTT. Encoded protein: CASSPGTGAEAFF.

This clonotype was observed many times. This rearrangement joins TRBV7-9 to TRBJ1-1; D may be TRBD1 (6 bases). V lost 2 bases and J 1 base, leaving 11 bases between the germline ends. This CDR3 spans 15 amino acids. Germline V gene sequence: CDR1 SEHNR, CDR2 FQNEAQ (reference sequence). The CDR3 coding sequence is TGTGCCAGCAGCTTAACCGGGACAACGAACACTGAAGCTTTCTTT. This encodes CASSLTGTTNTEAFF.

This clonotype was recorded at least ten times. The rearrangement uses TRBV5-1 and TRBJ1-5; D remains unclear. The V gene lost 0 bases and the J gene lost 4 bases, with 5 bases spanning the gap. This CDR3 contains 13 residues. Germline CDR1 reads SGHRS; CDR2 reads YFSETQ. The CDR3 protein is CASSLDVNQPQHF. CDR3 nucleotide sequence: TGCGCCAGCAGCTTGGATGTGAATCAGCCCCAGCATTTT.

This clonotype was seen at least ten times. In nucleotides, the CDR3 is TGCGCCAGCAGCCAAGAGGAAGGAGAGACCCAGTACTTC. Encoded protein: CASSQEEGETQYF. The chain carries TRBV4-3 and TRBJ2-5, with unresolved D. CDR1 and CDR2 (germline): LGHNA, YSLEER. This CDR3 contains 13 residues. The V and J ends lost 0 bases and 4 bases respectively, with 6 bases between them.

This chain connects TRBV5-1 to TRBJ2-2; no reliable D call. The CDR3 has 13 residues. Trimming took 0 bases from V and 9 from J, leaving 9 bases between them. CDR1 and CDR2 from the germline V gene are SGHRS and YFSETQ. The DNA for the CDR3 is TGCGCCAGCAGCTTGGTCAGCCAGTGGGAGCTGTTTTTT. It encodes CASSLVSQWELFF.

The CDR3 loop reads CASTQLAGVTGELFF. For the CDR3, the DNA is TGTGCCAGCACCCAACTAGCGGGGGTCACCGGGGAGCTGTTTTTT. The chain is built from TRBV7-2 and TRBJ2-2; 11 bases align to TRBD2. CDR1 is SGHTA, CDR2 FQGNSA, per germline. The CDR3 totals 15 residues. V shed 7 bases and J 4 bases; nucleotides not matched to a gene: 5.

The J gene is TRBJ2-7, the V gene TRBV29-1; TRBD1 aligns across 9 bases. Germline V gene sequence: CDR1 SQVTM, CDR2 ANQGSEA. The CDR3 has 13 residues. V lost 6 bases and J lost 5; bases outside the gene matches: 8. Here the CDR3 DNA reads TGCAGCGTAGCCGGGACAGGGTCGAACGAGCAGTACTTC. Translated, it gives CSVAGTGSNEQYF.

The table lists this clonotype with many counts. The V and J genes are TRBV7-2 and TRBJ2-7; 7 bases match TRBD1. This CDR3 is 14 amino acids long. Per germline, CDR1 SGHTA and CDR2 FQGNSA. J lost 3 bases, V lost 4 bases, and 6 bases had no gene match. In nucleotides, the CDR3 is TGTGCCAGCAGCTGGACCGGGACAGACTACGAGCAGTACTTC. Residues: CASSWTGTDYEQYF.

At least ten counts were recorded for this clonotype. The chain is built from TRBV12-3 or TRBV12-4 and TRBJ1-1; D ambiguous. Trimming pared 7 bases from V and 4 bases from J, leaving 16 bases between. This CDR3 is 14 amino acids long. DNA for the CDR3: TGTGCCAGCAAAGTGGCCGGGTATGGCACTGAAGCTTTCTTT. The encoded protein is CASKVAGYGTEAFF.

This sequence joins TRBV10-3 and TRBJ2-3; a possible D gene is TRBD1 (6 bases). The CDR3 extends over 13 amino acids. V was pared by 4 bases and J by 2 bases, with 7 bases between. Germline V gives CDR1 ENHRY, CDR2 SYGVKD. CDR3 protein: CAISGGPTDTQYF. The CDR3 coding sequence is TGTGCCATCAGTGGGGGGCCCACAGATACGCAGTATTTT.

In its sample, this clonotype was seen a few times. This chain joins TRBV2 and TRBJ2-7; D not resolved. CDR3 length: 12 amino acids. Germline V lookup: CDR1 SNHLY, CDR2 FYNNEI. Trimming shortened V by 2 bases and J by 7 bases, and 9 bases separated the two germline ends. CDR3 sequence (DNA): TGTGCCAGCAGTGAACCTCCCCTGGAGCAGTACTTC. Protein product: CASSEPPLEQYF.

Concerning this clonotype: One end of the junction varies from germline; a read error may be responsible. The chain joins TRBV5-1 to TRBJ2-5; D remains ambiguous. Germline lookup yields CDR1 SGHRS and CDR2 YFSETQ. The CDR3 extends over 12 amino acids. CDR3 sequence: CASSKTEETQYF. In DNA form, the CDR3 reads TGTGCCAGCAGCAAGACCGAAGAGACCCAGTACTTC. Complete variable domain (other parts from reference TRBV5-1 and TRBJ2-5): KAGVTQTPRYLIKTRGQQVTLSCSPISGHRSVSWYQQTPGQGLQFLFEYFSETQRNKGNFPGRFSGRQFSNSRSEMNVSTLELGDSALYLCASSKTEETQYFGPGTRLLVL.

The chain has TRBV2 and TRBJ2-5; TRBD1 matches at 7 bases. CDR1 SNHLY and CDR2 FYNNEI come from the germline V gene. V lost 3 bases, J lost 5 bases, and 6 bases stayed unmatched. This CDR3 region has 14 residues. CDR3 DNA: TGTGCCAGCAGTGAGCAAGGGGGCGGGGAGACCCAGTACTTC. Translation: CASSEQGGGETQYF.